This TCR beta chain was recovered during a study of blood T cell repertoires in COVID-19. Study information: PBMCs, B-cell-depleted T cells, or T cells provided the cDNA or gDNA that made up the material.

CDR3 length equals 13 residues. Germline-derived CDR1 and CDR2 are MDHEN and SYDVKM. Trimming cost V 8 bases and J 5 bases, with 15 bases left between them. Measured with immunoSEQ multiplex PCR; TCRdb has only the in-frame clones, and not every one. The sample carries 150,000 to 200,000 clones, 85% recorded once. The receptor's source is a human donor with acute or convalescent COVID-19. The donor label of this sample is uncertain. V usage is TRBV28 and J usage is TRBJ1-1, with D possibly matching TRBD1 (6 bases). The specimen was peripheral blood. The CDR3, as DNA: TGTGCCAGCCAGGGGCTCCTGGGGACTGAAGCTTTCTTT. It translates to CASQGLLGTEAFF.